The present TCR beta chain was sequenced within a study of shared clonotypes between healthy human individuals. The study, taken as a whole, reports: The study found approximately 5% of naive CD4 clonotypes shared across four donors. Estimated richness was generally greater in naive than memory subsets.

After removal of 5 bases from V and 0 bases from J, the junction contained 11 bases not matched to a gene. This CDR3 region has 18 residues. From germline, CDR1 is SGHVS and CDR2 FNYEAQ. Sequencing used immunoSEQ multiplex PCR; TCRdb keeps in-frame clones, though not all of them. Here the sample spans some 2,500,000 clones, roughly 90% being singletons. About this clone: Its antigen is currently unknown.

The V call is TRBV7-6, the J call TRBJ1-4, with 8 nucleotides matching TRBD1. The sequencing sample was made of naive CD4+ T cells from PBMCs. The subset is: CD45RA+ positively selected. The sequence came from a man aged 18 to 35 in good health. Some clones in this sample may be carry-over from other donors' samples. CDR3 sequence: CASSRGQGQAATNEKLFF. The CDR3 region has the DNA TGTGCCAGCAGCCGCGGGCAGGGACAGGCCGCAACTAATGAAAAACTGTTTTTT.